The next 16 T cell receptor beta chains were all read from a single sample in a study of blood T cell repertoires in COVID-19. The repertoire was sequenced with immunoSEQ multiplex PCR; TCRdb's copy has only in-frame clones and lacks some. The sample shows some 66,000 clones, approximately 80% of them seen only once. The sample comprised peripheral blood. The source is a man aged 55 to 70 with acute or convalescent COVID-19.

V gene TRBV12-3 or TRBV12-4 combines with J gene TRBJ1-2; D is possibly TRBD1 (6 bases). V gave up 7 bases and J gave up 5 bases, with 14 bases separating them. The CDR3 loop spans 13 amino acids. The CDR3 reads CASKVRTAYGYTF. In DNA, the CDR3 is TGTGCCAGCAAAGTCCGGACAGCATATGGCTACACCTTC.

The chain recombines TRBV25-1 with TRBJ1-2; no definite D call. V was cut by 3 bases and J by 4 bases, with 6 bases left in between. The CDR3 is made up of 12 amino acids. CDR1 and CDR2 (germline): MGHDK, SYGVNS. CDR3 in DNA: TGTGCCAGCAGTGAGCGGGGCTATGGCTACACCTTC. Its translation: CASSERGYGYTF.

Only one count was recorded for this clone. A single base is all that separates this from a far larger clone, so a read error is likely. V usage is TRBV5-4 and J usage is TRBJ2-5, with 8 positions matching TRBD2. This CDR3 comprises 15 residues. Germline V gives CDR1 SGHNT, CDR2 YYREEE (reference sequence). The CDR3 loop is CASSLDSGASETLYF. DNA of the CDR3: TGTGCCAGCAGCTTGGATAGCGGGGCCTCAGAGACCCTGTACTTC.

This chain joins TRBV4-3 and TRBJ1-2, with D unresolved. CDR1 LGHNA and CDR2 YSLEER come from the germline V gene. This CDR3 spans 14 amino acids. Trimming cost V 0 bases and J 6 bases, with 11 bases left between them. The CDR3 region has the DNA TGCGCCAGCAGCCAAGATCAGGCTGCTAATGGCTACACCTTC. This translates into CASSQDQAANGYTF.

The V gene is TRBV4-3, the J gene TRBJ1-1; D is undetermined. There are 15 residues in the CDR3. In germline, CDR1 is LGHNA, CDR2 YSLEER. V was pared by 1 base and J by 4 bases, with 13 bases between. The CDR3 reads CASSQVTLGPTEAFF. In DNA form, the CDR3 reads TGCGCCAGCAGCCAAGTTACCCTGGGCCCCACTGAAGCTTTCTTT.

The rearrangement joins TRBV7-2 to TRBJ2-7; 8 bases fit TRBD1. This CDR3 spans 16 amino acids. J gave up 1 base and V 3 bases, and 8 bases lay outside the gene matches. Germline V gene lookup returns CDR1 SGHTA and CDR2 FQGNSA. The DNA of the CDR3 is TGTGCCAGCAGCTTTGGGACAGGACAGTCTTCCTACGAGCAGTACTTC. Translation gives CASSFGTGQSSYEQYF.

The rearrangement uses TRBV9 and TRBJ1-1; TRBD1 agrees at 9 bases. The CDR3 has 17 residues. V gave up 0 bases and J gave up 1 base; unmatched junction bases: 7. Germline-derived CDR1 and CDR2 are SGDLS and YYNGEE. This chain's CDR3 is CASSVAGTGRGNTEAFF. Written as DNA, the CDR3 is TGTGCCAGCAGCGTAGCCGGGACAGGGAGGGGGAACACTGAAGCTTTCTTT. Filled out from reference TRBV9 and TRBJ1-1, the complete variable domain reads DSGVTQTPKHLITATGQRVTLRCSPRSGDLSVYWYQQSLDQGLQFLIQYYNGEERAKGNILERFSAQQFPDLHSELNLSSLELGDSALYFCASSVAGTGRGNTEAFFGQGTRLTVV.

The V gene is TRBV11-3, the J gene TRBJ2-7; tentative D call: TRBD1 (7 bases). The CDR3 has 14 amino acids. Germline V gives CDR1 SGHNT, CDR2 YENEEA. Trimming removed 5 bases from V and 3 bases from J, with 14 bases in between. In nucleotides, the CDR3 is TGTGCCAGCAGCAATAACAGGGGACTCTACGAGCAGTACTTC. Residues: CASSNNRGLYEQYF.

This clone was detected once. The rearrangement uses TRBV10-2 and TRBJ1-5; 9 bases are a match to TRBD1. Germline V gives CDR1 WSHSY, CDR2 SAAADI. CDR3 length: 13 amino acids. The trim removed 8 bases at V and 5 bases at J, leaving 4 bases unmatched. The CDR3 region has the DNA TGCGCCAGCCAGGGACAGGGTTATCAGCCCCAGCATTTT. Residues: CASQGQGYQPQHF.

The rearrangement links TRBV27 to TRBJ1-2, with D possibly being TRBD1 (5 bases). Between the trimmed V and J ends, which lost 3 bases and 1 base, there was a span of 21 bases. Germline loops: CDR1 MNHEY, CDR2 SMNVEV (reference sequence). The CDR3 is made up of 18 amino acids. The DNA for the CDR3 is TGTGCCAGCAGTTTTATCTCCCGCGGGGGGTCGGTTAACTATGGCTACACCTTC. Translating it yields CASSFISRGGSVNYGYTF.

This clone was seen only once. The chain recombines TRBV5-4 with TRBJ2-5, with TRBD1 as a possible D gene (6 bases). Trimming cost V 0 bases and J 5 bases, with 14 bases left between them. This CDR3 region has 15 residues. Germline V gene lookup returns CDR1 SGHNT and CDR2 YYREEE (reference sequence). The CDR3 nucleotides are TGTGCCAGCAGCTTGGACATCAGGGGCGGGGAGACCCAGTACTTC. This sequence encodes CASSLDIRGGETQYF.

Only a few counts were recorded for this clone. The chain links TRBV6-5 to TRBJ1-2; D is possibly TRBD1 (5 bases). The V end lost 1 base, the J end lost 0 bases, and 9 bases lay between the germline ends. Germline values: CDR1 MNHEY, CDR2 SVGAGI. CDR3 size: 15 residues. CDR3 nucleotide sequence: TGTGCCAGCAGTTACTTCGGGGGAGCTAACTATGGCTACACCTTC. Encoded protein: CASSYFGGANYGYTF.

The V gene is TRBV19, the J gene TRBJ1-1; TRBD1 matches 8 bases. The CDR3 loop spans 15 amino acids. Germline assignment: CDR1 LNHDA and CDR2 SQIVND (reference sequence). V was pared by 5 bases and J by 1 base, with 6 bases of the junction left unmatched. CDR3 nucleotide sequence: TGTGCCAGTAGTCACTCTGACAGGGGGAACACTGAAGCTTTCTTT. This translates into CASSHSDRGNTEAFF.

The chain recombines TRBV7-9 with TRBJ2-1, with unresolved D. This CDR3 spans 9 amino acids. V was trimmed by 8 bases and J by 8 bases, leaving 4 bases between them. Germline CDR1 reads SEHNR; CDR2 reads FQNEAQ (reference sequence). In DNA form, the CDR3 reads TGTGCCAGCCCGGATGAGCAGTTCTTC. Translating it yields CASPDEQFF.

The V gene is TRBV5-1, the J gene TRBJ2-1; 7 bases are shared with TRBD2. The CDR3 loop spans 14 amino acids. Per the germline V gene, CDR1 is SGHRS and CDR2 is YFSETQ. The junction had 8 bases not matched to a gene; V was cut back by 4 bases and J by 7 bases. CDR3 nucleotides: TGCGCCAGCAGCAAGACGGGGGGTAGGAATGAGCAGTTCTTC. Translation: CASSKTGGRNEQFF.

The CDR3 DNA is TGTGCCACCAGTGACTCGGACAGAGATGGCTACACCTTC. Its translation: CATSDSDRDGYTF. The rearrangement links TRBV24-1 to TRBJ1-2; D perhaps matches TRBD1 (6 bases). Germline CDR1 reads KGHDR; CDR2 reads SFDVKD. Trimming left V 4 bases short and J 6 bases short, with 11 bases between. The CDR3 consists of 13 residues.